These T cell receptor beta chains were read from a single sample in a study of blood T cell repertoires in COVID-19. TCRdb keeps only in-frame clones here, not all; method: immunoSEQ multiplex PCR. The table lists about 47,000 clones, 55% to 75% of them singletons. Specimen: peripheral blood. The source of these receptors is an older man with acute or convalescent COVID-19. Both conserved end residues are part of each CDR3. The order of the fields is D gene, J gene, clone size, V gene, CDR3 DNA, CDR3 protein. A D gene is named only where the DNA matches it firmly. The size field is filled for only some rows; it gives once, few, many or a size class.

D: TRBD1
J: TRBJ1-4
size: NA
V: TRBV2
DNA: TGTGCCACTTCTCAAGACGGGACAGTATATGAAAAACTGTTTTTT
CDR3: CATSQDGTVYEKLFF

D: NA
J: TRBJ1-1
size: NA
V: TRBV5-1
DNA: TGCGCCAGCAGCTTAGGGGTGGGGAACACTGAAGCTTTCTTT
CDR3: CASSLGVGNTEAFF

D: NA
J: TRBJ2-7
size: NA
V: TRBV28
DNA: TGTGCCAGCAGTTTCGAGGGTCGGTACGAGCAGTACTTC
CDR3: CASSFEGRYEQYF

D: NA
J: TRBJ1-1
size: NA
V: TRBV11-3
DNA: TGTGCCAGCAGCTCTAGCGTGGCAAACCAGAACACTGAAGCTTTCTTT
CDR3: CASSSSVANQNTEAFF

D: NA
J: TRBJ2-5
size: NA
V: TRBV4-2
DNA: TGTGCCAGCAGCCAAGAGCGGTCTCAAGAGACCCAGTACTTC
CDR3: CASSQERSQETQYF

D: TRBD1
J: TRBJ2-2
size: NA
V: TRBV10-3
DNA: TGTGCCATCAGTGAAAGGGACAGGGGTGAAACCGGGGAGCTGTTTTTT
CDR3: CAISERDRGETGELFF

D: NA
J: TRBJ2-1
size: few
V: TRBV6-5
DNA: TGTGCCAGCAGCCACGGCCCAGGGGCCTACAATGAGCAGTTCTTC
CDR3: CASSHGPGAYNEQFF

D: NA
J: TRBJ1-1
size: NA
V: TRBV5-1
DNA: TGCGCCAGCAGCTTGGGGTACGGCACTGAAGCTTTCTTT
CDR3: CASSLGYGTEAFF

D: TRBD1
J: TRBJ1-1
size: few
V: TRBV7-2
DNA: TGTGCCAGCAGCTTGGGCCAGGGGGCGCTGGGGACTGAAGCTTTCTTT
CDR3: CASSLGQGALGTEAFF

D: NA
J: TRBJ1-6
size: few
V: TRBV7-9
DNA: TGTGCCAGCAGCTTATTGGGCAGCCCAGGGAATTCACCCCTCCACTTT
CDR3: CASSLLGSPGNSPLHF

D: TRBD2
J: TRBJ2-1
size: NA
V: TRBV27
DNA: TGTGCCAGCAGTTATGCGGGGGTCTCTAATGAGCAGTTCTTC
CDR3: CASSYAGVSNEQFF

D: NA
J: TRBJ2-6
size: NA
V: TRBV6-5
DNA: TGTGCCAGCAGTTACTCTGGGGAGATTGGGGCCAACGTCCTGACTTTC
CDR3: CASSYSGEIGANVLTF

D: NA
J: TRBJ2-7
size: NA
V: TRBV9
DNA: TGTGTCAGCGCCCCGGGAGCATGGGAGCAGTACTTC
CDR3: CVSAPGAWEQYF

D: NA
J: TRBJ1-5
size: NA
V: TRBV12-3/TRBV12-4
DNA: TGTGCCAGCAGCTCGGGGCAGCCCCAGCATTTT
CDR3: CASSSGQPQHF

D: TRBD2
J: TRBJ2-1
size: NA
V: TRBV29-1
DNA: TGCAGCGTTGAAGAGGCGGGGGGCAGTGAGCAGTTCTTC
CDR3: CSVEEAGGSEQFF

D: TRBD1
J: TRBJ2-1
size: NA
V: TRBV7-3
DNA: TGTGCCAGCAGCTACCGGAGGGGGACAGGGCAACCAAGTGAGCAGTTCTTC
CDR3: CASSYRRGTGQPSEQFF

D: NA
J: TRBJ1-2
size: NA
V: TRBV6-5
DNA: TGTGCCAGCAGTTACGGGGCAGGGTTATATGGCTACACCTTC
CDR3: CASSYGAGLYGYTF

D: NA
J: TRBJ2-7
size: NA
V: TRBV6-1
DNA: TGTGCCAGCAGTGAATCCCCCAGGGTCGACGAGCAGTACTTC
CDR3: CASSESPRVDEQYF

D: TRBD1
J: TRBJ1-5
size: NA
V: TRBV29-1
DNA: TGCAGCGTGGGACAGTCGTCGGGCAATCAGCCCCAGCATTTT
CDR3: CSVGQSSGNQPQHF

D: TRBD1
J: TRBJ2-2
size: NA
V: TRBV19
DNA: TGTGCCAGTAGTGGGAGACCTGGGGACAGGGGGCGTGGCACCGGGGAGCTGTTTTTT
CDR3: CASSGRPGDRGRGTGELFF

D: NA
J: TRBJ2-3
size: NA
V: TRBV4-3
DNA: TGCGCCAGCAGCCAAGATCAGAGCGGCGGGGATTTCGATACGCAGTATTTT
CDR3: CASSQDQSGGDFDTQYF

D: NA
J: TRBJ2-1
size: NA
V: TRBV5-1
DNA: TGCGCCAGCAGCTTAATGGCGCAGGCGTACAATGAGCAGTTCTTC
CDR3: CASSLMAQAYNEQFF

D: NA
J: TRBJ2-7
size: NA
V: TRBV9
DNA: TGTGCCAGCAGCGTAGAGGCAGGGGATTCCTACGAGCAGTACTTC
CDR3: CASSVEAGDSYEQYF

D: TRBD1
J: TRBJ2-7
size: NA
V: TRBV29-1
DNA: TGCAGCGTACGCCCCACAGGGGGTGCCTACGAGCAGTACTTC
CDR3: CSVRPTGGAYEQYF

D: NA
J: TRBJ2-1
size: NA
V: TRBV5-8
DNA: TGTGCCAGCAGCTTTGAAGTTAGGGGATTCTGGAGCTCCTACAATGAGCAGTTCTTC
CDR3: CASSFEVRGFWSSYNEQFF

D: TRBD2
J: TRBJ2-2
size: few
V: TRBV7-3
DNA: TGTGCCAGCAGCTTAACGGGACTAGCGGGGTCCGGGGAGCTGTTTTTT
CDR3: CASSLTGLAGSGELFF

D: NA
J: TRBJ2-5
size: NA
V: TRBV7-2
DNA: TGTGCCAGCAGCTTAAAGGCGGGCCCCCAAGAGACCCAGTACTTC
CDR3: CASSLKAGPQETQYF

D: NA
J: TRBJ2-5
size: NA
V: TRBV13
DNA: TGTGCCAGCAGCCACAGGGAATATGAGACCCAGTACTTC
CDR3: CASSHREYETQYF

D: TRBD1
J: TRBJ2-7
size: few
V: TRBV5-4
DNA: TGTGCCAGCAGCTCCCCCCCCACAGGGGGCGAGCAGTACTTC
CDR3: CASSSPPTGGEQYF

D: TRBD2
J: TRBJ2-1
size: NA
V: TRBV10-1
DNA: TGCGCCAGCAGTGAGACTAGCGGGGTTTACAATGAGCAGTTCTTC
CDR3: CASSETSGVYNEQFF

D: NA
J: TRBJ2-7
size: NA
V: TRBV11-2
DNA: TGTGCCAGCAGCCTTCCTCGGACAGATCCCTACGAGCAGTACTTC
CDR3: CASSLPRTDPYEQYF

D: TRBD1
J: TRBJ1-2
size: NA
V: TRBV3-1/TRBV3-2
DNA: TGTGCCAGCAGCCAATTGCCGACAGGGACTCTTGGCTACACCTTC
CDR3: CASSQLPTGTLGYTF

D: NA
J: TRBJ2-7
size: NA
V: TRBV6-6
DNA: TGTGCCAGCAGTTACTTAACAGGGAGGGGGCAGTACTTC
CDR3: CASSYLTGRGQYF

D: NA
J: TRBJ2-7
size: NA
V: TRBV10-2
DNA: TGCGCCAGCAGAAGCAGCCGGGACTCATCCTACGAGCAGTACTTC
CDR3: CASRSSRDSSYEQYF

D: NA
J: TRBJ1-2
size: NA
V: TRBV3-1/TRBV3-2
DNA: TGTGCCAGCGCCGCGGGTAACTATGGCTACACCTTC
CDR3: CASAAGNYGYTF

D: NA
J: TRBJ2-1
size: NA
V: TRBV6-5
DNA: TGTGCCAGCAGTTACTCGTACAGCCACAATGAGCAGTTCTTC
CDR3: CASSYSYSHNEQFF

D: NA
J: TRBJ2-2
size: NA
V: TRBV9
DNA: TGTGCCAGCAGCGCCCGAAGGGACTCTCGCACCGGGGAGCTGTTTTTT
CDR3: CASSARRDSRTGELFF

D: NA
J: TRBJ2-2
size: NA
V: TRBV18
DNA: TGTGCCAGCTCACCCGGTCTAGTAGGAGGAGGGGAGCTGTTTTTT
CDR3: CASSPGLVGGGELFF

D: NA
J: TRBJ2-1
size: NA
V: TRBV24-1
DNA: TGTGCCACCAGTGATCCCCCGGACAATGAGCAGTTCTTC
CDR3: CATSDPPDNEQFF

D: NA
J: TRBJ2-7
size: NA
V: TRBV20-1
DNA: TGCAGTGCTAGCGGGAGCTACGAGCAGTACTTC
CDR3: CSASGSYEQYF

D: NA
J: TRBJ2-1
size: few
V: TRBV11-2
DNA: TGTGCCAGCAGTTGGACAGGCGGGAAGTACAATGAGCAGTTCTTC
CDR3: CASSWTGGKYNEQFF

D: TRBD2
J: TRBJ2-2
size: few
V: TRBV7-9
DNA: TGTGCCAGCACTTATCCGGGACTAGCGGACGGGGAGCTGTTTTTT
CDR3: CASTYPGLADGELFF

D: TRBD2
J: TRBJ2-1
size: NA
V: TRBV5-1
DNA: TGCGCCCGCGGCGGGGGGGGGCCCTACAATGAGCAGTTCTTC
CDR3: CARGGGGPYNEQFF

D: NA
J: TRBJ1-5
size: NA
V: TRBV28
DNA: TGTGCCAGCAGGGGGGGTTATCAGCCCCAGCATTTT
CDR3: CASRGGYQPQHF

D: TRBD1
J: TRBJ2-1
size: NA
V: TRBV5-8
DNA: TGTGCCAGCAGCCCGTGGTCCGTGACAGGGCGGAATGAGCAGTTCTTC
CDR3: CASSPWSVTGRNEQFF

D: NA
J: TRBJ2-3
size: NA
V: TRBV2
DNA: TGTGCCAGTAGACAGGACCCTACAGATACGCAGTATTTT
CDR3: CASRQDPTDTQYF

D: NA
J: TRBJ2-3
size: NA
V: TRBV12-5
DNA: TGTGCTAGTGGAGCGGGCACCTCAGAGGTGGATACGCAGTATTTT
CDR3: CASGAGTSEVDTQYF

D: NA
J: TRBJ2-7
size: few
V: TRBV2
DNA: TGTGCCAGCAGTGAGTCCGAGCTTGGCGAGCAGTACTTC
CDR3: CASSESELGEQYF

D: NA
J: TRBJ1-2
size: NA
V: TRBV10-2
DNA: TGCGCCAGCAGTGTTTCCGGGACTAACTATGGCTACACCTTC
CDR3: CASSVSGTNYGYTF

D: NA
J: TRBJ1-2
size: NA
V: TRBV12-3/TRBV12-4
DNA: TGTGCCAGCAGTCCTAGCGGGAATGGCTACACCTTC
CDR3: CASSPSGNGYTF